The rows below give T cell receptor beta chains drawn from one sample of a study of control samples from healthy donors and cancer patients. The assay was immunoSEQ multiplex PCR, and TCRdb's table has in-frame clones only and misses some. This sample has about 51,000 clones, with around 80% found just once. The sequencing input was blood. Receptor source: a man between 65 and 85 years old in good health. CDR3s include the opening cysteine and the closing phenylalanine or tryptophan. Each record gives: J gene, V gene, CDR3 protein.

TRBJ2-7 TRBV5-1 CASSVTGAYEQYF
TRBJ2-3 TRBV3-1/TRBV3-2 CASSHLGTGGADTQYF
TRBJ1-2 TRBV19 CASSAGYGYTF
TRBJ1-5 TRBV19 CASSRGGSGIQPQHF
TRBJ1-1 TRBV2 CARKRTGANTEAFF
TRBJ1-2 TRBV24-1 CATSGGNSYGYTF
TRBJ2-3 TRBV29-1 CSVSAGTATDTQYF
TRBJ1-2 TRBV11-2 CASSFGGGRYGYTF
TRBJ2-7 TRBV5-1 CASSYTPGQGRYEQYF
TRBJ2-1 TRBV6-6 CASSQSQGVQFF
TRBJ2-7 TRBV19 CASSSTVITYEQYF
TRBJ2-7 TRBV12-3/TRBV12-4 CASSPGGFSEQYF
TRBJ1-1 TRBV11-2 CASSFQGARITEAFF
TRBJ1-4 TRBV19 CASSRGTVSNEKLFF
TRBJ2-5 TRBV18 CASSLTDSRETQYF
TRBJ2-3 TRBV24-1 CATSLAGVSTDTQYF
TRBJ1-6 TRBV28 CASSLEGLDSPLHF
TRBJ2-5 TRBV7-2 CASVGLAGNQETQYF
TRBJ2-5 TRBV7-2 CASSLGSGGAETQYF
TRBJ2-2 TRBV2 CASRSSVAGELFF
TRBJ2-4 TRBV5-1 CASSGSGTGNIQYF
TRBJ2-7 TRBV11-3 CASSLEGRGEQYF
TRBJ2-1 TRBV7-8 CASSPSSGTSYNEQFF
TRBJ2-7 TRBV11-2 CASSWRQGVGEQYF
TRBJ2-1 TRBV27 CASRWSGTSGESSYNEQFF
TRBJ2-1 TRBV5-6 CASSPGLAGGKNNEQFF
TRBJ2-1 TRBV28 CASSSSGGIYEQFF
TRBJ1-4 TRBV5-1 CASSRVGGTNEKLFF
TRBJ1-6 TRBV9 CASSVGDNNNSPLHF
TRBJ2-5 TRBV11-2 CASSLETAGGQETQYF
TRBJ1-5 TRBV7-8 CASSFDSDRPQHF
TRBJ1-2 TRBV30 CAWERSDRGYTF
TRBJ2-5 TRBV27 CASSLGAGGRETQYF
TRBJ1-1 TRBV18 CASSLSYRETEAFF
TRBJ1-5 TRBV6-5 CASTPGGLDQPQHF
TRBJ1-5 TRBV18 CASSLTESNQPQHF
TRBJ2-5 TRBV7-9 CASRAFETQYF
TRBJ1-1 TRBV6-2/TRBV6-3 CASSYSTPIKAFF
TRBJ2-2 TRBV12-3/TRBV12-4 CDRREGNTGELFF
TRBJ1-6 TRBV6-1 CASSEAYWNSPLHF
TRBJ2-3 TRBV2 CASSEQIAGGTDTQYF
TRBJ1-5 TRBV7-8 CASSGTAFGGNQPQHF